The source of this T cell receptor beta chain is a study of cytomegalovirus exposure and HLA in healthy donors. Worth noting for this clone: Antigen specificity is unknown.

Germline V gene lookup returns CDR1 SGHDN and CDR2 FVKESK. The CDR3 spans 15 residues. V lost 4 bases and J lost 5; bases outside the gene matches: 9. Study results and limitations: As a later analysis showed, several of the most significant clusters appeared to be linked to common viral pathogens.

In the PCR, 60 Vbeta and 13 Jbeta primers were used. Libraries were prepared by immunoSEQ multiplex PCR; TCRdb keeps only in-frame clonotypes and omits some of them. This table holds about 210,000 clones. The chain combines TRBV14 with TRBJ1-2; 8 nucleotides align to TRBD1. The TCR sequence derives from a woman in her thirties in good health and CMV-seropositive. Sequences were obtained from PBMCs. CDR3: CASSPMDRVGYGYTF. The CDR3 DNA follows: TGTGCCAGCAGCCCCATGGACAGGGTCGGTTATGGCTACACCTTC.